These T cell receptor beta chains were read from a single sample in a study of cytomegalovirus exposure and HLA in healthy donors. Clones were read by immunoSEQ multiplex PCR, and TCRdb kept only the in-frame ones, dropping some. The table lists about 150,000 clones, 65% to 75% of them singletons. Sequences were obtained from PBMCs. Every receptor here comes from a man aged 18 to 29 in good health and CMV-seronegative. Both conserved end residues are part of each CDR3. The D gene is left open where the match is weak. Only some rows state a clone size, as once, few, many or a class for expanded clones.

CDR3	DNA	length	V	size	J	D
CAWSPGQVTNEQFF	TGTGCCTGGAGTCCGGGACAGGTAACCAATGAGCAGTTCTTC	14	TRBV30	.	TRBJ2-1	TRBD1
CASSLMWAGGSFDEQFF	TGTGCCAGCAGCTTAATGTGGGCGGGGGGGTCCTTCGATGAGCAGTTCTTC	17	TRBV11-2	.	TRBJ2-1	TRBD2
CASSRDGGSLGYTF	TGTGCCAGCAGTCGTGACGGGGGTTCCTTGGGCTACACCTTC	14	TRBV6-5	.	TRBJ1-2	.
CASSRDRDLYEQYF	TGTGCCAGCAGCCGGGACAGGGATCTCTACGAGCAGTACTTC	14	TRBV7-2	.	TRBJ2-7	TRBD1
CASNRQGTGSPLHF	TGTGCCAGCAACCGACAGGGGACAGGCTCACCCCTCCACTTT	14	TRBV2	few	TRBJ1-6	TRBD1
CASSLGVFTEAFF	TGTGCCAGCAGCTTGGGCGTGTTCACTGAAGCTTTCTTT	13	TRBV5-5	.	TRBJ1-1	.
CASSLETGGLPYGYTF	TGCGCCAGCAGCTTGGAGACAGGGGGCCTCCCCTATGGCTACACCTTC	16	TRBV5-1	.	TRBJ1-2	TRBD1
CASSLGTGGELFF	TGTGCCAGCAGCTTAGGAACCGGCGGGGAGCTGTTTTTT	13	TRBV11-3	few	TRBJ2-2	.
CASSLRRSSSYNEQFF	TGTGCCAGCAGCTTGCGGCGTTCATCCAGCTACAATGAGCAGTTCTTC	16	TRBV7-2	.	TRBJ2-1	.
CASSLYGRGTSYNEQFF	TGTGCCAGCAGCTTATATGGGAGGGGGACAAGCTACAATGAGCAGTTCTTC	17	TRBV7-3	.	TRBJ2-1	.
CATSRGRENTGELFF	TGTGCCACCAGCAGAGGGAGGGAGAACACCGGGGAGCTGTTTTTT	15	TRBV15	.	TRBJ2-2	.
CASSETGGSPLHF	TGCGCCAGCAGTGAAACAGGGGGATCACCCCTCCACTTT	13	TRBV10-1	.	TRBJ1-6	TRBD1
CASSSGGVLTDTQYF	TGTGCCAGCAGTTCCGGCGGGGTGCTCACAGATACGCAGTATTTT	15	TRBV27	few	TRBJ2-3	.
CASSDRANTEAFF	TGTGCCAGCAGTGACAGAGCGAACACTGAAGCTTTCTTT	13	TRBV9	.	TRBJ1-1	.
CASRRGRSETQYF	TGTGCCAGCAGGAGGGGGCGGAGTGAGACCCAGTACTTC	13	TRBV6-1	.	TRBJ2-5	TRBD1
CASSLQGWNSPLHF	TGTGCCAGCAGTTTACAGGGGTGGAATTCACCCCTCCACTTT	14	TRBV28	.	TRBJ1-6	.
CASSSGLAGTGELFF	TGTGCCAGCAGTTCGGGACTAGCGGGGACCGGGGAGCTGTTTTTT	15	TRBV6-5	.	TRBJ2-2	TRBD2
CASSQDSYYGYTF	TGTGCCAGCAGTCAGGACAGTTACTATGGCTACACCTTC	13	TRBV6-6	.	TRBJ1-2	.
CASSPTAQNEKLFF	TGTGCCAGCTCACCGACAGCACAAAATGAAAAACTGTTTTTT	14	TRBV18	.	TRBJ1-4	.
CASSLAGGQGSAQPQHF	TGTGCCAGCAGCTTAGCGGGAGGACAGGGTTCCGCTCAGCCCCAGCATTTT	17	TRBV7-2	.	TRBJ1-5	TRBD1
CASQAKSWSAGELFF	TGTGCCAGCCAGGCGAAGAGTTGGTCGGCCGGGGAGCTGTTTTTT	15	TRBV6-6	.	TRBJ2-2	.
CASSVGTASNQPQHF	TGTGCCAGCAGCGTAGGGACAGCTAGCAATCAGCCCCAGCATTTT	15	TRBV9	.	TRBJ1-5	.
CASTGTGSSGANVLTF	TGCGCCAGTACCGGGACAGGGAGCTCTGGGGCCAACGTCCTGACTTTC	16	TRBV5-1	.	TRBJ2-6	TRBD1
CASSYGTGSQPQHF	TGTGCCAGCAGTTACGGTACAGGGTCCCAGCCCCAGCATTTT	14	TRBV6-6	.	TRBJ1-5	.
CAITGMRTGELFF	TGTGCCATAACAGGGATGAGAACCGGGGAGCTGTTTTTT	13	TRBV2	.	TRBJ2-2	.
CASSFASGGNGELFF	TGTGCCAGCAGCTTTGCGTCAGGGGGCAACGGGGAGCTGTTTTTT	15	TRBV7-6	few	TRBJ2-2	TRBD1
CASSSLQGAEQYF	TGTGCCAGTAGTAGCCTACAGGGGGCAGAGCAGTACTTC	13	TRBV19	.	TRBJ2-7	TRBD1
CASSLEGVGNQPQHF	TGCGCCAGCAGCTTGGAAGGGGTTGGCAATCAGCCCCAGCATTTT	15	TRBV5-1	.	TRBJ1-5	.
CASSLEWLSDTQYF	TGTGCCAGCAGCCTAGAATGGCTTTCAGATACGCAGTATTTT	14	TRBV9	.	TRBJ2-3	.
CAWSVGTGRMSPLHF	TGTGCCTGGAGTGTGGGGACAGGGAGGATGTCACCCCTCCACTTT	15	TRBV30	few	TRBJ1-6	TRBD1
CASSLDAGADQPQHF	TGTGCCAGCAGCTTAGACGCAGGAGCGGATCAGCCCCAGCATTTT	15	TRBV7-3	few	TRBJ1-5	.